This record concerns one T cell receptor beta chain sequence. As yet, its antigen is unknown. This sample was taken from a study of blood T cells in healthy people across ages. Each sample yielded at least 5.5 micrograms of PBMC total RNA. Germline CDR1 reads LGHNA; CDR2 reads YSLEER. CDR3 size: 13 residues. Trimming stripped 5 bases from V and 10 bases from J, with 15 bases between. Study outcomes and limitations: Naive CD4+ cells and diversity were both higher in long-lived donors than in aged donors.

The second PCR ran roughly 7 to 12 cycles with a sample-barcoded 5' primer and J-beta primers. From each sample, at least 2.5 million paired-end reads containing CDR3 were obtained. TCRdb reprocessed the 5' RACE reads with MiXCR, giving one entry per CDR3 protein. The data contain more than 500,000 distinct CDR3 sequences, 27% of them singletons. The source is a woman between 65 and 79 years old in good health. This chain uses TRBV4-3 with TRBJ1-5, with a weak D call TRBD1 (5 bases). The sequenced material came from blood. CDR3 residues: CASSSPGGGPQHF. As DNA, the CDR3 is TGCGCCAGCAGCTCTCCTGGTGGGGGTCCCCAGCATTTT.